The 28 T cell receptor beta chains presented below share a single source sample, sequenced in a study of cytomegalovirus exposure and HLA in healthy donors. 13 Jbeta primers and 60 Vbeta primers were used for the PCR. Clones were read by immunoSEQ multiplex PCR, and TCRdb kept only the in-frame ones, dropping some. The table shows under 200,000 clones, with more than 70% occurring only once. What was sequenced was PBMCs. The source of these receptors is a male donor in good health and CMV-seronegative.

This chain joins TRBV11-2 and TRBJ1-5, with D perhaps matching TRBD1 (5 bases). CDR3 size: 15 residues. Trimming stripped 2 bases from V and 4 bases from J, with 12 bases between. The V gene's germline CDR1 is SGHAT and CDR2 FQNNGV. The CDR3 loop is CASSLRGGLNQPQHF. CDR3 DNA: TGTGCCAGCAGCTTAAGGGGAGGGTTAAATCAGCCCCAGCATTTT.

V is TRBV6-4 and J is TRBJ2-1; TRBD2 matches 9 bases. After removal of 0 bases from V and 5 bases from J, the junction contained 5 bases not matched to a gene. Germline V gene sequence: CDR1 MRHNA, CDR2 SNTAGT. The CDR3 consists of 16 residues. The CDR3 loop reads CASSDSASGANNEQFF. The CDR3 DNA sequence: TGTGCCAGCAGTGACTCGGCTAGCGGGGCCAACAATGAGCAGTTCTTC.

The V and J genes are TRBV7-9 and TRBJ2-7; 7 bases map to TRBD1. CDR1 and CDR2 from the germline V gene are SEHNR and FQNEAQ (reference sequence). The V segment lost 5 bases and the J segment 2 bases; nucleotides outside the gene matches: 9. The CDR3 is made up of 15 amino acids. The CDR3 bases are TGTGCCAGCAGCCCGGCCGGGACAGCAGCCTACGAGCAGTACTTC. Amino acid sequence: CASSPAGTAAYEQYF.

V usage is TRBV28 and J usage is TRBJ1-2; D is unresolved. With 3 bases removed from V and 8 bases from J, the gap between germline ends came to 10 bases. CDR1 is MDHEN and CDR2 is SYDVKM in the germline V gene. This CDR3 spans 12 amino acids. CDR3 in DNA: TGTGCCAGCAGTTTTTTATCGGTGGGCTACACCTTC. It yields the protein CASSFLSVGYTF.

The rearrangement joins TRBV4-2 to TRBJ2-1; 7 bases match TRBD2. The CDR3 is 17 amino acids. Germline-derived CDR1 and CDR2 are LGHNA and YNFKEQ. The J segment lost 4 bases and the V segment lost 0 bases, leaving 9 bases of the junction unmatched. Here the CDR3 reads CASSQDRASGPYNEQFF. In DNA, the CDR3 is TGTGCCAGCAGCCAAGATAGGGCTAGCGGACCTTACAATGAGCAGTTCTTC.

The sample holds one count of this clone. V gene TRBV4-1 combines with J gene TRBJ1-2; D is perhaps TRBD1 (5 bases). V lost 4 bases, J lost 2 bases, and 14 bases lay in between. Germline loops: CDR1 MGHRA, CDR2 YSYEKL. The CDR3 contains 15 residues. The CDR3 DNA follows: TGCGCCAGCAGCCCGGCGGGGGGGTCCAACTATGGCTACACCTTC. Encoded protein: CASSPAGGSNYGYTF.

This clone showed up just a few times. CDR3 amino acids: CASRIAGTQETQYF. CDR3 in DNA: TGTGCCAGCAGGATAGCGGGGACCCAAGAGACCCAGTACTTC. The chain has TRBV6-5 and TRBJ2-5; 8 bases are shared with TRBD2. The V and J ends lost 6 bases and 1 base, in that order; junction bases with no gene match: 4. Germline values: CDR1 MNHEY, CDR2 SVGAGI. The length of the CDR3 is 14 residues.

This sequence joins TRBV7-2 and TRBJ2-3, with D perhaps matching TRBD1 (6 bases). Germline V CDR1 and CDR2: SGHTA, FQGNSA. The V end was cut by 0 bases, the J end by 5 bases, with 12 bases between. CDR3 length: 15 amino acids. The CDR3 coding sequence is TGTGCCAGCAGCTTAGCGATTGGGGGACAAGATACGCAGTATTTT. This codes for CASSLAIGGQDTQYF. The entire variable domain, with the rest obtained from reference TRBV7-2 and TRBJ2-3, is as follows: GAGVSQSPSNKVTEKGKDVELRCDPISGHTALYWYRQSLGQGLEFLIYFQGNSAPDKSGLPSDRFSAERTGGSVSTLTIQRTQQEDSAVYLCASSLAIGGQDTQYFGPGTRLTVL.

This sequence joins TRBV4-2 and TRBJ2-1, with D perhaps TRBD1 (5 bases). Per germline, CDR1 LGHNA and CDR2 YNFKEQ. Trimming took off 3 bases at V and 7 bases at J, with 16 bases between the two ends. The CDR3 length is 15 residues. CDR3 in DNA: TGTGCCAGCAGCCAGGACGGACAAAGGACGAATGAGCAGTTCTTC. It is translated as CASSQDGQRTNEQFF.

The rearrangement joins TRBV2 to TRBJ1-2, with 11 bases aligning to TRBD1. Looked up from germline, CDR1 is SNHLY and CDR2 is FYNNEI. Trimming cost V 6 bases and J 8 bases; bases outside gene matches: 8. The CDR3 sequence is 14 residues long. DNA of the CDR3: TGTGCCAGCAGGTGGACAGGGGGCACGGGCGGCTACACCTTC. It encodes CASRWTGGTGGYTF.

The chain links TRBV7-2 to TRBJ2-3; D is ambiguous. This CDR3 contains 15 residues. In germline, CDR1 is SGHTA, CDR2 FQGNSA. Trimming removed 5 bases at V and 4 bases at J, with 16 bases between. For the CDR3, the DNA is TGTGCCAGCAGCCAGGATAGACCTTCCGCAGATACGCAGTATTTT. The encoded protein is CASSQDRPSADTQYF.

The chain combines TRBV10-1 with TRBJ2-5; 8 bases line up with TRBD1. The length of the CDR3 is 15 residues. The V and J ends lost 3 bases and 5 bases, in that order; junction bases with no gene match: 8. Germline-derived CDR1 and CDR2 are WNHNN and SYGVQD (reference sequence). DNA for the CDR3: TGCGCCAGCAGTGATCGGTACAGGGGGACGGAGACCCAGTACTTC. This sequence encodes CASSDRYRGTETQYF.

V and J are TRBV2 and TRBJ2-7; D may be TRBD2 (7 bases). Trimming left V 4 bases short and J 2 bases short, with 21 bases between. The germline CDR1 and CDR2 sequences are SNHLY and FYNNEI. This CDR3 is 17 amino acids long. The chain's CDR3 is CASSGSLGRGGAYEQYF. The CDR3 DNA follows: TGTGCCAGCAGTGGTAGCCTCGGGAGAGGGGGGGCCTACGAGCAGTACTTC.

The rearrangement joins TRBV19 to TRBJ2-7; possibly TRBD1 for D (5 bases). The germline V gene has CDR1 LNHDA and CDR2 SQIVND (reference sequence). The ends were cut back, 3 bases at V and 2 bases at J, with 14 bases in the middle. This CDR3 comprises 15 residues. The CDR3 coding sequence is TGTGCCAGTAGTATTGGCCAGGGTGTAGCCTACGAGCAGTACTTC. It yields the protein CASSIGQGVAYEQYF.

The CDR3 loop is CASSGGQGRGYTF. The CDR3 nucleotides are TGTGCCAGCAGCGGGGGACAGGGGAGAGGCTACACCTTC. The J gene is TRBJ1-2, the V gene TRBV7-6; 10 bases agree with TRBD1. The CDR3 spans 13 residues. Germline assignment: CDR1 SGHVS and CDR2 FNYEAQ. The trim removed 5 bases at V and 8 bases at J, leaving 5 bases unmatched.

The V call is TRBV28, the J call TRBJ2-1; TRBD2 matches 8 bases. The CDR3 sequence is 12 residues long. Germline CDR1 and CDR2: MDHEN and SYDVKM. With V trimmed by 6 bases and J by 6 bases, 1 base remained unmatched. CDR3 coding DNA: TGTGCCAGCAGGACTAGCGCCAATGAGCAGTTCTTC. Translation: CASRTSANEQFF.

The chain has TRBV2 and TRBJ2-3; 13 nucleotides agree with TRBD2. CDR1 and CDR2 from the germline V gene are SNHLY and FYNNEI. The V segment lost 6 bases and the J segment 6 bases; nucleotides outside the gene matches: 3. The CDR3 extends over 14 amino acids. CDR3 loop: CASRGLAGRDTQYF. DNA for the CDR3: TGTGCCAGCAGGGGACTAGCGGGAAGGGATACGCAGTATTTT.

The chain combines TRBV7-2 with TRBJ2-3; 11 bases agree with TRBD2. The CDR3 runs to 14 residues. Germline lookup yields CDR1 SGHTA and CDR2 FQGNSA. V dropped 3 bases and J dropped 4; count of bases not matched to a gene: 0. CDR3 sequence (DNA): TGTGCCAGCAGCTTGACTAGCGGGGCAGATACGCAGTATTTT. Translation: CASSLTSGADTQYF. The full variable domain, in which reference TRBV7-2 and TRBJ2-3 provide the parts outside the CDR3, is GAGVSQSPSNKVTEKGKDVELRCDPISGHTALYWYRQSLGQGLEFLIYFQGNSAPDKSGLPSDRFSAERTGGSVSTLTIQRTQQEDSAVYLCASSLTSGADTQYFGPGTRLTVL.

This clone came up once. J is TRBJ2-7 and V is TRBV18; 7 bases agree with TRBD1. The J segment lost 6 bases and the V segment lost 3 bases, leaving 5 bases of the junction unmatched. Germline assignment: CDR1 KGHSH and CDR2 LQKENI. The CDR3 totals 13 residues. The CDR3 sequence is CASSPDRAGEQYF. In DNA, the CDR3 is TGTGCCAGCTCACCTGACAGGGCCGGCGAGCAGTACTTC.

The genes are TRBV4-3 and TRBJ2-7, with D perhaps matching TRBD1 (5 bases). V dropped 3 bases and J dropped 5 bases, with 11 bases sitting between them. Germline CDR1 and CDR2: LGHNA and YSLEER. This CDR3 is built from 13 residues. The CDR3: CASSHRVNDEQYF. CDR3 nucleotides: TGCGCCAGCAGCCACAGGGTAAACGACGAGCAGTACTTC.

This chain joins TRBV19 and TRBJ1-4; D unclear. CDR3 length: 21 amino acids. Germline V gives CDR1 LNHDA, CDR2 SQIVND (reference sequence). V dropped 5 bases and J dropped 7 bases, with 35 bases sitting between them. CDR3 sequence reads: CASSASGFRSRATNRGEKLFF. DNA for the CDR3: TGTGCCAGTAGTGCGTCCGGCTTTCGCTCGCGTGCAACTAATCGGGGTGAAAAACTGTTTTTT.

The rearrangement joins TRBV6-5 to TRBJ2-1, with 7 bases that match TRBD2. Germline-derived CDR1 and CDR2 are MNHEY and SVGAGI. The CDR3 has 12 amino acids. Losses at the gene ends were 10 bases for V and 3 bases for J; bases not matched to a gene: 3. CDR3 in DNA: TGTGCCACCGCTAGCGGCTACAATGAGCAGTTCTTC. The encoded protein is CATASGYNEQFF.

The chain employs TRBV7-9 and TRBJ2-7, with 9 bases matching TRBD1. The germline V gene encodes CDR1 SEHNR and CDR2 FQNEAQ (reference sequence). V was clipped by 5 bases and J by 7 bases; unmatched bases: 9. There are 14 residues in the CDR3. CDR3 in DNA: TGTGCCAGCAGCGGGCCGGGACAGGGCGAGGAGCAGTACTTC. Its protein is CASSGPGQGEEQYF. Complete variable domain (other parts from reference TRBV7-9 and TRBJ2-7): DTGVSQNPRHKITKRGQNVTFRCDPISEHNRLYWYRQTLGQGPEFLTYFQNEAQLEKSRLLSDRFSAERPKGSFSTLEIQRTEQGDSAMYLCASSGPGQGEEQYFGPGTRLTVT.

CDR3: CASSLGGGARNEQFF. In DNA, the CDR3 is TGTGCCAGTAGTTTGGGCGGGGGGGCCAGGAATGAGCAGTTCTTC. The J gene is TRBJ2-1, the V gene TRBV19, with TRBD2 identical over 9 bases. CDR1 and CDR2 (germline): LNHDA, SQIVND (reference sequence). The CDR3 sequence is 15 residues long. J gave up 7 bases and V 5 bases, and 9 bases lay outside the gene matches.

This clone was seen a single time. This sequence joins TRBV2 and TRBJ2-5; TRBD2 agrees at 10 bases. The CDR3 is made up of 16 amino acids. The germline V gene has CDR1 SNHLY and CDR2 FYNNEI. The V segment lost 2 bases and the J segment 2 bases; nucleotides outside the gene matches: 5. CDR3 in DNA: TGTGCCAGCAGTGAACCCCAGCGGGGGGGGCAAGAGACCCAGTACTTC. The encoded protein is CASSEPQRGGQETQYF.

The chain employs TRBV28 and TRBJ2-7; D perhaps matches TRBD2 (7 bases). CDR1 and CDR2 from the germline V gene are MDHEN and SYDVKM. V was shortened by 8 bases and J by 2 bases, with 10 bases between the two germline ends. CDR3 size: 12 residues. The CDR3 nucleotides are TGTGCCAGCGGGGGGGCCACCTACGAGCAGTACTTC. As protein: CASGGATYEQYF.

This clone has a handful of counts. The J gene is TRBJ2-5, the V gene TRBV14; TRBD2 agrees at 9 bases. Near its end, the DNA agrees better with TRBJ2-7, so the J call may be wrong. The CDR3 is 17 residues long. Germline CDR1 and CDR2: SGHDN and FVKESK. CDR3 nucleotide sequence: TGTGCCAGCAGCCAAGTCCCTAGAGGCGGGGGGGCCTACGAGCAGTACTTC. This gives the protein CASSQVPRGGGAYEQYF.

V usage is TRBV6-6 and J usage is TRBJ1-1, with D perhaps matching TRBD1 (5 bases). This CDR3 is built from 12 residues. Germline V gene data show CDR1 as MNHNY and CDR2 as SVGAGI (reference sequence). V shed 3 bases and J shed 11 bases, with 13 bases lying between them. The CDR3 DNA is TGTGCCAGCAGTTATTCGGGGGTGGATGCTTTCTTT. It encodes CASSYSGVDAFF.